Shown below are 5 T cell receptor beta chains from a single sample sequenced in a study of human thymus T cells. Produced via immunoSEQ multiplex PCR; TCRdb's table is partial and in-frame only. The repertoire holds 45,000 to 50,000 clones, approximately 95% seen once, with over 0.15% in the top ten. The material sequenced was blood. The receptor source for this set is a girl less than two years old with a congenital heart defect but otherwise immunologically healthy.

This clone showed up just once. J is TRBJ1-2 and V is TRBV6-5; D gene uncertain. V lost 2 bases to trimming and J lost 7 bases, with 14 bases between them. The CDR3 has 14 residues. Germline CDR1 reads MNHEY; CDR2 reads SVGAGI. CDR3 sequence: CASSYGRGRGGYTF. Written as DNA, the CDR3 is TGTGCCAGCAGTTACGGACGAGGGCGCGGTGGCTACACCTTC.

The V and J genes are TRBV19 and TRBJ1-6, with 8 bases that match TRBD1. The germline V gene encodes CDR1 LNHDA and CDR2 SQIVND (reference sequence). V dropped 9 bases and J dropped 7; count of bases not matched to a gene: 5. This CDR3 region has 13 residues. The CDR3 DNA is TGTGCCAGCAAACAGGGGGACAATTCACCCCTCCACTTT. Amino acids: CASKQGDNSPLHF.

This CDR3 is CASSMRVSGNTIYF. DNA for the CDR3: TGTGCCAGTAGTATGAGGGTCTCTGGAAACACCATATATTTT. V and J are TRBV19 and TRBJ1-3; D ambiguous. V gave up 3 bases and J gave up 0 bases, with 6 bases separating them. Germline V lookup: CDR1 LNHDA, CDR2 SQIVND (reference sequence). The CDR3 runs 14 residues.

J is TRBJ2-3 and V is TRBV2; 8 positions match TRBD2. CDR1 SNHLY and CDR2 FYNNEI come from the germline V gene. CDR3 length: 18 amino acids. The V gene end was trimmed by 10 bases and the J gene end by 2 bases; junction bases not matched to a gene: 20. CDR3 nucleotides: TGTGCCACCTCTAGTCCTCCCGGGACTAGTGGGATCACAGATACGCAGTATTTT. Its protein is CATSSPPGTSGITDTQYF.

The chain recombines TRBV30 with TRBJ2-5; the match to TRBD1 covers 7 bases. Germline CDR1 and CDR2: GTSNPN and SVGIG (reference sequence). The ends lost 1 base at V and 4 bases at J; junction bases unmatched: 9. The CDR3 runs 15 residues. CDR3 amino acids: CAWSDRQGRGETQYF. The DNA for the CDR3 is TGTGCCTGGAGTGATCGACAGGGACGGGGAGAGACCCAGTACTTC.